This T cell receptor (beta chain) came from a study of OX40 agonist ivuxolimab in advanced cancers. The study's findings and limits: Both blood CD4+ and CD8+ T cells showed clonal growth by week 6 at 0.1 to 3.0 mg/kg. Mean expanded clone counts were higher in CD8+ than CD4+ T cells.

Patients were ineligible given autoimmune disease history or systemic immunosuppression. Germline lookup yields CDR1 SGHTA and CDR2 FQGNSA. V gave up 5 bases and J gave up 5 bases, with 12 bases separating them. The CDR3 spans 14 residues. A word on this clone: Its target is unknown.

Assay used: immunoSEQ multiplex PCR; TCRdb lists only in-frame clones, some missing. Of some 58,000 clones listed, 88% were seen once; the top ten hold 0.76%. This chain joins TRBV7-2 and TRBJ2-2; D not certain. This sequence originates from an adult with an advanced solid tumor such as melanoma, head and neck, liver or kidney cancer. The sequenced sample was CD4+ or CD8+ T cells sorted from blood, obtained in a trial of the OX40 agonist ivuxolimab. DNA of the CDR3: TGTGCCAGCAGCGCTGGAAGGACGACCGGGGAGCTGTTTTTT. It yields the protein CASSAGRTTGELFF.